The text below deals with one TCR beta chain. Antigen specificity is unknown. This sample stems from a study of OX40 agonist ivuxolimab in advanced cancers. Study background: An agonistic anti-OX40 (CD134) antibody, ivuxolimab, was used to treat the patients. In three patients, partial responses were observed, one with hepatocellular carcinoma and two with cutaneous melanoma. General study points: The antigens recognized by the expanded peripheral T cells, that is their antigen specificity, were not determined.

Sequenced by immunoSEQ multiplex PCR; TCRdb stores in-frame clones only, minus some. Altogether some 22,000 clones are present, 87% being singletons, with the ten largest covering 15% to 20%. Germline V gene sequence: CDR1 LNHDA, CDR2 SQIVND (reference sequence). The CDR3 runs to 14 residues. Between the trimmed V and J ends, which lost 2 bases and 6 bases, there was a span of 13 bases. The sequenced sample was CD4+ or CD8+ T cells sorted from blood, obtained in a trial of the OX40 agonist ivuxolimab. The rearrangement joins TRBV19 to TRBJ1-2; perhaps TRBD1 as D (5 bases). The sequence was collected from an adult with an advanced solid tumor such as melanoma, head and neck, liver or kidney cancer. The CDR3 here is CASSIWTPKDGYTF. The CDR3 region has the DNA TGTGCCAGTAGTATATGGACACCCAAGGATGGCTACACCTTC.